Listed here are 27 T cell receptor beta chains from one sample, sequenced in a study of CD4+ T cells in melanoma. TCRdb's copy holds only in-frame clones and misses some; the assay was immunoSEQ multiplex PCR. This sample's table reports 55 to 65 clones. Sequenced: a T cell line or clone, from whole sample or a sorted T cell fraction (not recorded which). These receptors were taken from a human donor with melanoma. Some clones in this sample may be carry-over from other donors' samples.

The chain couples TRBV6-4 to TRBJ1-3; D call uncertain. V lost 2 bases and J lost 0, with 8 bases in between. Germline V gives CDR1 MRHNA, CDR2 SNTAGT. CDR3 length: 15 amino acids. The DNA for the CDR3 is TGTGCCAGCAGTGACAGGGTCCTCTCTGGAAACACCATATATTTT. This codes for CASSDRVLSGNTIYF.

The chain employs TRBV7-8 and TRBJ1-2; D ambiguous. Trimming left V 2 bases short and J 8 bases short, with 15 bases between. Germline CDR1 and CDR2: SGHVS and FQNEAQ. The CDR3 length is 14 residues. CDR3 region: CASSLQDAAWGYTF. CDR3 coding DNA: TGTGCCAGCAGCTTACAAGACGCCGCTTGGGGCTACACCTTC.

The chain has TRBV5-4 and TRBJ1-5; TRBD1 matches at 7 bases. The CDR3 extends over 14 amino acids. V trimming: 0 bases; J trimming: 4 bases; junction bases outside the gene matches: 1. CDR1 and CDR2 from the germline V gene are SGHNT and YYREEE (reference sequence). CDR3 sequence (DNA): TGTGCCAGCAGCTTGGCAGGGGGGAATCAGCCCCAGCATTTT. It translates to CASSLAGGNQPQHF. The whole variable domain, filled in from reference TRBV5-4 and TRBJ1-5, reads ETGVTQSPTHLIKTRGQQVTLRCSSQSGHNTVSWYQQALGQGPQFIFQYYREEENGRGNFPPRFSGLQFPNYSSELNVNALELDDSALYLCASSLAGGNQPQHFGDGTRLSIL.

In regard to this clone: The sample contains more than one DNA sequence encoding this CDR3. The rearrangement uses TRBV15 and TRBJ2-7, with D tentatively TRBD2 (5 bases). Looked up from germline, CDR1 is LNHNV and CDR2 is YYDKDF (reference sequence). The V end was cut by 0 bases, the J end by 5 bases, with 20 bases between. The CDR3 is 17 residues long. CDR3 sequence: CATSRDDGGLAGDEQYF. The CDR3 nucleotides read TGTGCCACCAGCAGAGATGACGGCGGACTGGCAGGTGACGAGCAGTACTTC.

This clone occurred a few times. The genes are TRBV15 and TRBJ1-1, with unresolved D. Trimming took off 3 bases at V and 1 base at J, with 6 bases between the two ends. This CDR3 contains 13 residues. Looked up from germline, CDR1 is LNHNV and CDR2 is YYDKDF (reference sequence). CDR3 in amino acids: CATSRESNTEAFF. DNA of the CDR3: TGTGCCACCAGCAGGGAATCGAACACTGAAGCTTTCTTT.

The chain couples TRBV7-9 to TRBJ2-1, with D maybe TRBD2 (7 bases). This CDR3 contains 19 residues. With 2 bases removed from V and 0 bases from J, the gap between germline ends came to 20 bases. The germline CDR1 and CDR2 sequences are SEHNR and FQNEAQ (reference sequence). This CDR3 reads CASSLWGGRGTNSYNEQFF. In DNA, the CDR3 is TGTGCCAGCAGCTTATGGGGGGGGAGGGGGACGAACTCCTACAATGAGCAGTTCTTC.

The CDR3 sequence: CASSPETGENIQYF. The CDR3 nucleotides read TGTGCCAGCTCACCTGAGACAGGGGAAAACATTCAGTACTTC. This sequence joins TRBV18 and TRBJ2-4; 8 bases fit TRBD1. The CDR3 has 14 residues. Per germline, CDR1 KGHSH and CDR2 LQKENI. V shed 3 bases, J shed 5 bases, and the junction held 3 bases outside the gene matches. Full variable domain (remainder filled in from reference TRBV18 and TRBJ2-4): NAGVMQNPRHLVRRRGQEARLRCSPMKGHSHVYWYRQLPEEGLKFMVYLQKENIIDESGMPKERFSAEFPKEGPSILRIQQVVRGDSAAYFCASSPETGENIQYFGAGTRLSVL.

The chain employs TRBV19 and TRBJ2-1; D possibly matches TRBD1 or TRBD2 (5 bases each). The CDR3 runs to 12 residues. V was cut by 8 bases and J by 9 bases, with 14 bases left in between. In germline, CDR1 is LNHDA, CDR2 SQIVND (reference sequence). In nucleotides, the CDR3 is TGTGCCAGTGGCCCGGGGCGAGGTGAGCAGTTCTTC. Encoded protein: CASGPGRGEQFF.

This clone is hyperexpanded (1% or more) in the sample. Written as DNA, the CDR3 is TGTGCCAGTACTACCTATAATTCACCCCTCCACTTT. Amino acid sequence: CASTTYNSPLHF. The chain couples TRBV19 to TRBJ1-6; the D is unclear. V lost 7 bases and J 2 bases, leaving 3 bases between the germline ends. The CDR3 is made up of 12 amino acids. The germline V gene encodes CDR1 LNHDA and CDR2 SQIVND (reference sequence).

The rearrangement joins TRBV28 to TRBJ1-5; D ambiguous. The V gene lost 3 bases and the J gene lost 6 bases, with 6 bases spanning the gap. Germline V lookup: CDR1 MDHEN, CDR2 SYDVKM. The CDR3 spans 12 residues. This chain's CDR3 is CASSLETQPQHF. In DNA, the CDR3 is TGTGCCAGCAGTTTGGAGACTCAGCCCCAGCATTTT.

The chain links TRBV19 to TRBJ2-5; the D gene is possibly TRBD2 (5 bases). The germline V gene has CDR1 LNHDA and CDR2 SQIVND (reference sequence). The V gene lost 5 bases and the J gene lost 7 bases, with 14 bases spanning the gap. The CDR3 totals 13 residues. The CDR3 sequence: CASSEGVSWTQYF. The CDR3 coding sequence is TGTGCCAGTAGTGAGGGAGTTTCGTGGACCCAGTACTTC. Combining the CDR3 with reference TRBV19 and TRBJ2-5 gives the whole variable domain DGGITQSPKYLFRKEGQNVTLSCEQNLNHDAMYWYRQDPGQGLRLIYYSQIVNDFQKGDIAEGYSVSREKKESFPLTVTSAQKNPTAFYLCASSEGVSWTQYFGPGTRLLVL.

As concerns this clone: Other nucleotide sequences in the sample specify the same CDR3. The chain couples TRBV15 to TRBJ2-7; 8 bases map to TRBD2. The germline V gene encodes CDR1 LNHNV and CDR2 YYDKDF (reference sequence). V shed 3 bases and J 5 bases; nucleotides not matched to a gene: 15. This CDR3 comprises 17 residues. The CDR3 loop is CATSRDDGGLAGDEQYF. The CDR3 DNA follows: TGTGCCACCAGCAGGGATGACGGCGGACTAGCAGGTGACGAGCAGTACTTC. Looking up the rest from reference TRBV15 and TRBJ2-7 gives the full variable domain: DAMVIQNPRYQVTQFGKPVTLSCSQTLNHNVMYWYQQKSSQAPKLLFHYYDKDFNNEADTPDNFQSRRPNTSFCFLDIRSPGLGDTAMYLCATSRDDGGLAGDEQYFGPGTRLTVT.

The chain links TRBV5-1 to TRBJ2-5; perhaps TRBD2 as D (5 bases). V was pared by 0 bases and J by 2 bases, with 11 bases between. The V gene's germline CDR1 is SGHRS and CDR2 YFSETQ. This CDR3 has 15 amino acids. Written as DNA, the CDR3 is TGCGCCAGCAGCTTGGCCCCCGGCGGGCAAGAGACCCAGTACTTC. Its translation: CASSLAPGGQETQYF. Combining the CDR3 with reference TRBV5-1 and TRBJ2-5 gives the whole variable domain KAGVTQTPRYLIKTRGQQVTLSCSPISGHRSVSWYQQTPGQGLQFLFEYFSETQRNKGNFPGRFSGRQFSNSRSEMNVSTLELGDSALYLCASSLAPGGQETQYFGPGTRLLVL.

The chain has TRBV28 and TRBJ2-1; D is unresolved. The CDR3 consists of 12 residues. Germline V gene data show CDR1 as MDHEN and CDR2 as SYDVKM. Trimming pared 6 bases from V and 4 bases from J, leaving 7 bases between. The CDR3 nucleotides are TGTGCCAGCAGCTTTGAGTACAATGAGCAGTTCTTC. This gives the protein CASSFEYNEQFF.

This rearrangement joins TRBV7-2 to TRBJ2-5; D gene unclear. V dropped 5 bases and J dropped 4 bases, with 14 bases sitting between them. CDR3 length equals 14 residues. The germline V gene has CDR1 SGHTA and CDR2 FQGNSA. In DNA form, the CDR3 reads TGTGCCAGCAGCCTTGCCGCGACCCCAGAGACCCAGTACTTC. It codes for CASSLAATPETQYF. The full variable domain, completed using reference TRBV7-2 and TRBJ2-5, is GAGVSQSPSNKVTEKGKDVELRCDPISGHTALYWYRQSLGQGLEFLIYFQGNSAPDKSGLPSDRFSAERTGGSVSTLTIQRTQQEDSAVYLCASSLAATPETQYFGPGTRLLVL.

The rearrangement joins TRBV28 to TRBJ2-7; possibly TRBD2 for D (5 bases). V dropped 6 bases and J dropped 2 bases, with 11 bases sitting between them. The CDR3 has 13 residues. Germline lookup yields CDR1 MDHEN and CDR2 SYDVKM. CDR3 nucleotide sequence: TGTGCCAGCAGCGCCCCGGGAACCTACGAGCAGTACTTC. It yields the protein CASSAPGTYEQYF.

In nucleotides, the CDR3 is TGTGCCAGCAGTTTGGACAGCTCAACTAATGAAAAACTGTTTTTT. Amino acids: CASSLDSSTNEKLFF. The V call is TRBV28, the J call TRBJ1-4; D is perhaps TRBD1 (6 bases). This CDR3 has 15 amino acids. Germline loops: CDR1 MDHEN, CDR2 SYDVKM. V was trimmed by 3 bases and J by 0 bases, leaving 8 bases between them.

The J gene is TRBJ1-1, the V gene TRBV9; 8 positions match TRBD1. The CDR3 runs 17 residues. CDR1 SGDLS and CDR2 YYNGEE come from the germline V gene. V was pared by 4 bases and J by 1 base, with 12 bases of the junction left unmatched. The CDR3 DNA reads as TGTGCCAGCAGCACTTCAGGGGGCGCGGTGTGGAACACTGAAGCTTTCTTT. It specifies CASSTSGGAVWNTEAFF.

This sequence joins TRBV19 and TRBJ1-1; a possible D gene is TRBD1 (6 bases). This CDR3 is built from 14 residues. Germline values: CDR1 LNHDA, CDR2 SQIVND (reference sequence). V lost 3 bases and J lost 1, with 9 bases in between. Here the CDR3 reads CASSMGGANTEAFF. CDR3 sequence (DNA): TGTGCCAGTAGTATGGGGGGCGCGAACACTGAAGCTTTCTTT. The full variable domain, its missing parts supplied by reference TRBV19 and TRBJ1-1, is DGGITQSPKYLFRKEGQNVTLSCEQNLNHDAMYWYRQDPGQGLRLIYYSQIVNDFQKGDIAEGYSVSREKKESFPLTVTSAQKNPTAFYLCASSMGGANTEAFFGQGTRLTVV.

The chain links TRBV19 to TRBJ1-3; 8 positions agree with TRBD1. CDR1 and CDR2 from the germline V gene are LNHDA and SQIVND (reference sequence). The CDR3 length is 14 residues. With 3 bases clipped from V and 2 bases from J, the junction kept 0 bases outside the gene matches. CDR3 in DNA: TGTGCCAGTAGTATGGACAGGGCTGGAAACACCATATATTTT. This gives the protein CASSMDRAGNTIYF.

The chain carries TRBV6-5 and TRBJ2-7; D not certain. V dropped 0 bases and J dropped 4 bases, with 10 bases sitting between them. The V gene's germline CDR1 is MNHEY and CDR2 SVGAGI. The CDR3 is 14 amino acids. In DNA, the CDR3 is TGTGCCAGCAGTTACTCGGATTCGGCTTACGAGCAGTACTTC. Amino acid sequence: CASSYSDSAYEQYF.

The gene calls are TRBV5-4 and TRBJ2-7; TRBD2 aligns across 11 bases. V was pared by 4 bases and J by 2 bases, with 5 bases of the junction left unmatched. Germline V lookup: CDR1 SGHNT, CDR2 YYREEE (reference sequence). The CDR3 is made up of 15 amino acids. In nucleotides, the CDR3 is TGTGCCAGCAGCCCCGGGACTAGCGGTACCTACGAGCAGTACTTC. Residues: CASSPGTSGTYEQYF.

The chain combines TRBV7-7 with TRBJ2-6; D ambiguous. Germline V gene data show CDR1 as SSHAT and CDR2 as FNYEAQ (reference sequence). With 5 bases removed from V and 5 bases from J, the gap between germline ends came to 16 bases. The CDR3 is made up of 16 amino acids. The CDR3 coding sequence is TGTGCCAGCAGCAACTTTCCACAAAGTCGGGCCAACGTCCTGACTTTC. It translates to CASSNFPQSRANVLTF. Drawing the rest from reference TRBV7-7 and TRBJ2-6, the complete variable domain is GAGVSQSPRYKVTKRGQDVTLRCDPISSHATLYWYQQALGQGPEFLTYFNYEAQPDKSGLPSDRFSAERPEGSISTLTIQRTEQRDSAMYRCASSNFPQSRANVLTFGAGSRLTVL.

This sequence joins TRBV7-2 and TRBJ2-7; possibly TRBD1 for D (5 bases). With 5 bases removed from V and 0 bases from J, the gap between germline ends came to 14 bases. The CDR3 consists of 15 residues. Germline CDR1 is SGHTA and CDR2 is FQGNSA. CDR3 residues: CASSPRQGRSYEQYF. CDR3 DNA sequence: TGTGCCAGCAGCCCCCGCCAGGGCCGCTCCTACGAGCAGTACTTC.

A single count supports this clone. V gene TRBV6-1 combines with J gene TRBJ2-2; D not resolved. Germline-derived CDR1 and CDR2 are MNHNS and SASEGT. The CDR3 loop spans 13 amino acids. Deletions cut 6 bases from V and 6 bases from J, with 11 bases between. The CDR3 sequence: CASRPNDPGELFF. CDR3 nucleotides: TGTGCCAGCAGGCCGAATGATCCCGGGGAGCTGTTTTTT.

This chain joins TRBV5-4 and TRBJ1-6; D remains ambiguous. Trimming shortened V by 4 bases and J by 7 bases, and 9 bases separated the two germline ends. The CDR3 spans 13 residues. Germline CDR1 reads SGHNT; CDR2 reads YYREEE (reference sequence). The CDR3 here is CASSTRGNSPLHF. The DNA of the CDR3 is TGTGCCAGCAGCACGAGAGGGAATTCACCCCTCCACTTT.

This clone was observed a single time. The chain uses TRBV5-1 and TRBJ1-5, with 7 bases fitting TRBD1. CDR1 is SGHRS and CDR2 is YFSETQ in the germline V gene. The CDR3 spans 15 residues. V was clipped by 3 bases and J by 0 bases; unmatched bases: 3. This CDR3 reads CASSSTGHSNQPQHF. The CDR3, as DNA: TGCGCCAGCAGCTCGACAGGGCATAGCAATCAGCCCCAGCATTTT.